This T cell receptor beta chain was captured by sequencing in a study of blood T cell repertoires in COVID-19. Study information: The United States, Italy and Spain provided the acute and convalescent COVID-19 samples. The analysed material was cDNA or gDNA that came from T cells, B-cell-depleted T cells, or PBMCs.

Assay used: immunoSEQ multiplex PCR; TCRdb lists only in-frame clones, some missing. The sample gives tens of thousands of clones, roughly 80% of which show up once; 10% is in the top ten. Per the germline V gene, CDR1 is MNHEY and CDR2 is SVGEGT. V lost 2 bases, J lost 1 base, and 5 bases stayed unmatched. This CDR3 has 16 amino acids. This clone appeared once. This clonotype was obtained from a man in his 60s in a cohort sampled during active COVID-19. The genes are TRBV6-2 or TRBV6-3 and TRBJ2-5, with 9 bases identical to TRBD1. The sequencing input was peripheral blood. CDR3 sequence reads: CASSYISGQGQETQYF. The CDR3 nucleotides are TGTGCCAGCAGTTACATTTCGGGACAGGGCCAAGAGACCCAGTACTTC.